Presented here are 14 T cell receptor beta chains from one specimen sequenced in a study of CD8 T cells in Susac syndrome (dated by TCRdb to about 2019). The method was the immunoSEQ multiplex PCR assay. RNA was extracted using the RNeasy kit, and about 0.45 to 1 microgram was reverse transcribed with random hexamers. TCRdb took the public reads, trimmed them with fastp at Q25, ran MiXCR for clone calling and kept in-frame beta chains. Rows are combined by CDR3 protein, so each entry shows the most common genes and DNA. This sample gives about 240,000 distinct CDR3 sequences in total; less than 96% of them show up just once. About 0.1% of the sample goes to the ten largest clones. The sequenced sample consisted of CD4+ T cells from PBMCs. Receptors originate from a human donor with Susac syndrome.

This clonotype was counted a few times. The chain employs TRBV12-3 or TRBV12-4 and TRBJ1-3; D is unclear. Trimming shortened V by 5 bases and J by 0 bases, and 8 bases separated the two germline ends. The CDR3 is 14 amino acids. The CDR3 reads CASSPGVSGNTIYF. DNA of the CDR3: TGTGCCAGCAGTCCCGGGGTCTCTGGAAACACCATATATTTT.

The CDR3 is CATSNQIGGQETQYF. The CDR3 nucleotides are TGTGCCACCAGTAACCAGATCGGGGGACAAGAGACCCAGTACTTC. This chain joins TRBV15 and TRBJ2-5; D is possibly TRBD2 (6 bases). V gave up 6 bases and J gave up 2 bases, with 16 bases separating them. The CDR3 length is 15 residues. Germline V gives CDR1 LNHNV, CDR2 YYDKDF (reference sequence).

J is TRBJ2-6 and V is TRBV7-3, with 8 nucleotides matching TRBD1. This CDR3 contains 15 residues. From germline, CDR1 is SGHTA and CDR2 FQGTGA. The J segment lost 4 bases and the V segment lost 5 bases, leaving 4 bases of the junction unmatched. CDR3 loop: CASSPTGVGANVLTF. In DNA form, the CDR3 reads TGTGCCAGCAGCCCGACAGGGGTCGGGGCCAACGTCCTGACTTTC.

This chain joins TRBV4-1 and TRBJ2-3; no firm D call. In germline, CDR1 is MGHRA, CDR2 YSYEKL. The CDR3 contains 12 residues. With 4 bases removed from V and 4 bases from J, the gap between germline ends came to 6 bases. CDR3 DNA: TGCGCCAGCAGCCTCCCGGCAGATACGCAGTATTTT. The encoded protein is CASSLPADTQYF.

In DNA, the CDR3 is TGTGCCAGCTCACCTGATGGGACACTCCCTTCGCACGAGCAGTACTTC. This encodes CASSPDGTLPSHEQYF. The V call is TRBV18, the J call TRBJ2-7; D possibly corresponds to TRBD1 (6 bases). The CDR3 has 16 residues. Per the germline V gene, CDR1 is KGHSH and CDR2 is LQKENI. Trimming cost V 3 bases and J 5 bases, with 20 bases left between them.

CDR3 coding DNA: TGCAGTGCTTCAAGGGAGGGCCCGAACACTGAAGCTTTCTTT. Protein sequence: CSASREGPNTEAFF. The chain links TRBV20-1 to TRBJ1-1; D is uncertain. This CDR3 has 14 residues. The germline V and J ends were trimmed by 5 bases and 1 base, with 14 bases remaining between them. Germline V gene lookup returns CDR1 DFQATT and CDR2 SNEGSKA (reference sequence).

This clonotype occurred once. This chain uses TRBV2 with TRBJ2-7, with a tentative D call TRBD2 (6 bases). Germline CDR1 reads SNHLY; CDR2 reads FYNNEI. V lost 6 bases to trimming and J lost 7 bases, with 13 bases between them. The CDR3 is 12 residues long. The CDR3 loop is CASSGSGGEQYF. DNA of the CDR3: TGTGCCAGCAGCGGGAGTGGGGGTGAGCAGTACTTC.

J is TRBJ1-1 and V is TRBV30; no clear D gene. V lost 0 bases and J 2 bases, leaving 16 bases between the germline ends. CDR1 GTSNPN and CDR2 SVGIG come from the germline V gene (reference sequence). The CDR3 length is 16 residues. The chain's CDR3 is CAWSVKGSRPNTEAFF. DNA for the CDR3: TGTGCCTGGAGTGTAAAGGGTAGCCGGCCTAACACTGAAGCTTTCTTT. Together with reference TRBV30 and TRBJ1-1, the CDR3 gives the full variable domain: SQTIHQWPATLVQPVGSPLSLECTVEGTSNPNLYWYRQAAGRGLQLLFYSVGIGQISSEVPQNLSASRPQDRQFILSSKKLLLSDSGFYLCAWSVKGSRPNTEAFFGQGTRLTVV.

This chain joins TRBV5-1 and TRBJ1-2; 10 bases line up with TRBD1. This CDR3 has 17 residues. Germline CDR1 and CDR2: SGHRS and YFSETQ. After removal of 4 bases from V and 6 bases from J, the junction contained 15 bases not matched to a gene. The CDR3 spells CASSPRHEKGTGDGYTF. The CDR3 DNA sequence: TGCGCCAGCAGCCCTCGCCACGAAAAAGGGACAGGGGATGGCTACACCTTC.

This clonotype was found once. This chain connects TRBV20-1 to TRBJ2-7, with D unresolved. V was cut by 4 bases and J by 0 bases, with 10 bases left in between. The CDR3 spans 13 residues. The germline V gene has CDR1 DFQATT and CDR2 SNEGSKA (reference sequence). CDR3 sequence reads: CSAKAPSSYEQYF. In nucleotides, the CDR3 is TGCAGTGCTAAAGCCCCGAGCTCCTACGAGCAGTACTTC.

This sequence joins TRBV20-1 and TRBJ1-2; 7 bases fit TRBD1. Trimming cost V 3 bases and J 4 bases; bases outside gene matches: 5. CDR1 and CDR2 (germline): DFQATT, SNEGSKA (reference sequence). The CDR3 covers 13 residues. CDR3 region: CSARSGQAYGYTF. In DNA, the CDR3 is TGCAGTGCTAGGTCTGGACAGGCCTATGGCTACACCTTC.

The V and J genes are TRBV11-2 and TRBJ2-1; D unclear. The CDR3 is made up of 15 amino acids. V lost 6 bases and J 1 base, leaving 13 bases between the germline ends. The germline CDR1 and CDR2 sequences are SGHAT and FQNNGV. The CDR3 region is CASRRLAGSYNEQFF. The CDR3 DNA sequence: TGTGCCAGCAGAAGGTTGGCAGGTTCCTACAATGAGCAGTTCTTC.

This chain uses TRBV20-1 with TRBJ2-7, with D maybe TRBD1 (5 bases). V dropped 2 bases and J dropped 4 bases, with 12 bases sitting between them. CDR1 and CDR2 (germline): DFQATT, SNEGSKA (reference sequence). The CDR3 loop spans 13 amino acids. This CDR3 reads CSARYPQGYEQYF. As DNA, the CDR3 is TGCAGTGCTAGATATCCCCAGGGATACGAGCAGTACTTC.

This chain links TRBV24-1 with TRBJ1-2; 7 bases align to TRBD1. The CDR3 totals 13 residues. The V segment lost 12 bases and the J segment 3 bases; nucleotides outside the gene matches: 9. Germline V gene lookup returns CDR1 KGHDR and CDR2 SFDVKD. The CDR3 DNA reads TGTGCCCCCTCCGGGACAGAACACTATGGCTACACCTTC. This translates into CAPSGTEHYGYTF.